The clone carrying this TCR beta chain appeared many times. What it binds is unknown. Arm-PCR with iRepertoire HTBI primers amplified the CDR3 regions for these TCR beta libraries. TCRdb redid the calling of the multiplex PCR reads with MiXCR, one entry per CDR3 protein. The sample carries under 450,000 distinct CDR3 sequences, 10% to 15% recorded once. The data originate from a study of regulatory T cells in long-lasting Graves disease. Findings of the study overall: The analysis examined peripheral blood only and excluded thyroid tissue.

The CDR3 length is 12 residues. The V and J ends lost 0 bases and 10 bases respectively, with 10 bases between them. The germline gives CDR1 DFQATT, CDR2 SNEGSKA (reference sequence). The sample's time point: newly diagnosed GD, antithyroid drugs for less than 3 months. The TCR library was prepared using RNA isolated from PBMCs. Patients with Graves' disease were diagnosed by American Thyroid Association guidelines. These records were also assigned to another study, of T cells in Graves' hyperthyroidism and ophthalmopathy. Turning to that study: Each patient was aged 18 to 65 and had newly diagnosed hyperthyroidism of under 2 months' duration.

This TCR derives from a woman between 18 and 30 years old with Graves disease. The chain couples TRBV20-1 to TRBJ2-1; D remains unclear. The source material was peripheral blood mononuclear cells (PBMCs), sampled at new diagnosis, from a patient treated with antithyroid drugs. The CDR3 nucleotides are TGCAGTGCTAGAGATTTATTAGAGGAGCAGTTCTTC. As protein: CSARDLLEEQFF.